This T cell receptor (beta chain) was retrieved from a study of cytomegalovirus exposure and HLA in healthy donors. Per germline, CDR1 MGHRA and CDR2 YSYEKL. CDR3 length: 15 amino acids. V was cut by 4 bases and J by 0 bases, with 12 bases left in between. This PCR relied on a set of 60 Vbeta primers and 13 Jbeta primers. Method: immunoSEQ multiplex PCR; TCRdb's copy keeps in-frame clones and lacks some. The sample shows 90,000 to 150,000 clones, over 65% of them seen only once. This clonotype was obtained from a female donor in good health and CMV-seronegative. The V gene is TRBV4-1, the J gene TRBJ2-5; maybe TRBD1 (6 bases). The sample taken for sequencing was PBMCs. The CDR3 is CASSPERGYQETQYF. In DNA, the CDR3 is TGCGCCAGCAGCCCAGAAAGGGGGTACCAAGAGACCCAGTACTTC.